Here is one T cell receptor beta chain with its context. Its cognate antigen has yet to be identified. Qualities for individual bases were not recorded, and no much larger clone is one base off. The sample belongs to a study of cytomegalovirus exposure and HLA in healthy donors (dated by TCRdb to 2015 to 2018). About the study as a whole: According to an earlier analysis of a few hundred of the donors, about 190 million T cells yielded 100 million or so unique TCR beta sequences and approximately 280 Gb of sequence data. Roughly 300 gigabases of sequencing data and 70 million to 85 million unique TCR sequences were included in an early release covering about 700 HLA-typed donors. Of the 350 to 450 genotyped donors, 65% to 90% were placed in the genetic ancestry cluster associated with self-reported Caucasian donors. The aim of the study was to test whether cataloging public T cell receptors could identify signatures of past pathogen exposure. The study used immunosequencing to profile the T cell repertoires of 666 subjects and linked those repertoires to cytomegalovirus serostatus. A separate validation cohort of roughly 120 different subjects was used in addition to the 666-subject first cohort. High-throughput TCR immunosequencing, statistical association of individual TCRs with disease status, and machine learning were combined to predict cytomegalovirus infection status. A later analysis re-examined previously published TCR beta repertoires from roughly 720 donors and added high-resolution HLA genotyping to investigate patterns of TCR occurrence. In the later analysis, no new phenotypic data were used to find candidate immune exposures; instead, reliance was placed on TCR beta sequences and their occurrence across donors. An earlier analysis of around 580 of the donors used high-throughput TCR beta sequencing to judge whether each TCR beta V gene segment behaved as functional or pseudogenic. Alongside the repertoire data, information on donor age, sex, ethnicity and CMV serostatus was compiled. In a later genetic analysis, genome-wide SNP genotypes for about three fifths of the 666 donors were used, and that subset was treated as a discovery cohort. Every discovery cohort repertoire had been produced on one sequencing platform. HLA typing covered class I and class II loci at four-digit resolution. Typing coverage differed by locus: A, B, C, DRB1 and DQB1 were typed in about 620-630 donors, DQA1 in about 510, DPA1 in 600 to 610, and DPB1 in just under 480. About 5 DR-DQ haplotypes were handled as single units for association and clustering, since linkage in the cohort was strong. Among some 400 genotyped donors of the cohort, an average of approximately 240,000 unique TCR beta nucleotide sequences was sequenced per donor, of which about 18% were non-productive. What the research found in general, with its limitations: Correlated functional status among segregating V segments might reflect linkage disequilibrium, but an unknown experimental factor could not be ruled out. Cytomegalovirus status was reported to be diagnosed by the classifier with high specificity and sensitivity in both the original and validation cohorts. According to a later analysis, TCR association rates differed among HLA loci, with DRB1 alleles showing the most associated TCRs and HLA-C alleles showing the fewest. A few of the identified cytomegalovirus-associated TCR beta chains were confirmed in vitro to be specific for cytomegalovirus antigens. The presence/absence analyses assumed that sequencing depth was roughly uniform across donors, and that assumption may not be true. In a later analysis, around 15,000 TCR beta sequences were associated with specific HLA alleles at a false discovery rate of 0.05. Because counts were too low, about 18 rarely observed V segments, including chromosome 9 orphons, were excluded from the earlier analysis of 500 to 700 of the donors. For the cohort, immune exposure information was limited to CMV serostatus. A later genetic analysis reported fewer N-insertions in productive TCRs among donors in an Asian-associated ancestry cluster than the roughly 690-donor mean. A further reported finding was that TCR beta sequences accurately predicted the HLA-A and HLA-B alleles for most subjects in the first cohort. Broadly in line with IMGT annotations, most TCR beta V segments showed up in productive rearrangements about 87% or about 30% of the time in an earlier analysis of approximately 600 of the donors. A cluster of highly shared sequence variants was judged likely to represent a technical artifact of the sequencing pipeline. The study listed 170 or so TCR beta chains as associated with cytomegalovirus. V-gene and J-gene trimming of TCR beta chains was associated with a missense DCLRE1C variant in a later genetic analysis, and the association was replicated in an independent cohort. In a later analysis, most CMV-associated TCR beta chains were found to appear HLA-restricted, with HLA associations seemingly driven largely by CMV exposure. In this cohort, only TCR beta chains were sequenced, and detectable features were limited by the absence of alpha or paired-chain data. According to a later analysis, parvovirus B19, influenza, CMV and Epstein-Barr virus appeared linked to several top co-occurrence clusters. Compared with equally common non-associated chains, HLA-associated TCR beta chains in a later analysis were more clonally expanded and had lower generation probabilities. While some public TCRs were present in many individuals, most TCR sequences turned up only very rarely across donors. Because the 87-base-pair reads could not distinguish some IMGT-functional V segments, including TRBV6-2 and TRBV6-3, those segments were excluded. Because HLA typing was missing for some donors at each locus, association tests included only the typed subset. Assigning TCR associations to individual alleles was difficult when HLA alleles, especially DR and DQ, strongly co-occurred. The authors suggested that the approach could potentially be extended to other disease states and immunological phenotypes.

The cohort consisted of some 670 healthy bone marrow donors. At the time of sampling, every cohort member was nominally healthy, though immune exposures that went unrecorded were likely present. The donor tested CMV seronegative and was one of the 352 seronegative cohort members. Each donor provided a peripheral blood sample, and peripheral blood mononuclear cells were used for TCR beta sequencing. Genomic DNA was extracted from the blood cell samples with the Qiagen DNeasy Blood Extraction Kit. Looking up the germline V gene yields CDR1 SGHVS and CDR2 FQNEAQ. V was cut back by 5 bases and J by 4 bases, leaving a gap of 15 bases between them. The CDR3 holds 15 amino acids from the cysteine to the phenylalanine. The kept DNA is CDR3 alone, 45 bases in frame from the first base. Library generation was performed with the immunoSEQ multiplex PCR assay. For the multiplex PCR, a mixture combining 60 forward primers for TCR Vbeta segments and 13 reverse primers for TCR Jbeta segments was used. The CDR3 region of rearranged TCR beta genes was amplified from genomic DNA with a multiplex PCR assay. The Illumina HiSeq System was used to sequence the amplified TCR beta libraries as 87-base-pair reads. In the original analysis: A later analysis counted approximately 74 million unique TCR beta chains across the 690 or so repertoires, and about 10 million of these chains were shared by at least two donors. A nearest-neighbor algorithm error-corrected the raw reads and collapsed the reads into unique sequences, merging closely related sequences to remove PCR and sequencing errors. CDR3 sequences were aligned to IMGT reference sequences to assign V, D and J gene segments. For a sequence to be retained, at least a six-nucleotide match to both a V gene segment and a J gene segment was required. A rearrangement counted as productive if the CDR3 had no stop codons and remained in frame with V and J, and every other rearrangement counted as non-productive. CDR3 was defined according to IMGT convention as the region running from the second conserved V-encoded cysteine to the conserved J-encoded phenylalanine. Sequences without an unambiguous match to a single V gene segment were excluded from the earlier analysis of 450 to 650 of the donors. In an earlier analysis of some 590 of the donors, V segments were called functional above 56.7% productive rearrangements and were called segregating when the between-donor standard deviation exceeded 5%. To diagnose cytomegalovirus status from the catalog of TCR beta chain sequences, a statistical classification framework was built. A later analysis assigned V and J genes by comparing TCR nucleotide sequences with IMGT/GENE-DB human TR gene sequences. In a later analysis, CDR3 sequences and most-parsimonious VDJ recombination scenarios were assigned using the TCRdist pipeline. In a later analysis, each TCR beta chain was defined by its CDR3 amino acid sequence together with its V-gene family, and reads without a unique V-gene family were excluded. In a later analysis, fewer than 600 highly shared, low-generation-probability nucleotide sequences were removed to address suspected cross-contamination and a sequencing artifact. For each public chain, a later analysis derived a clonal expansion index from normalized ranks of inferred template counts within each repertoire. Generation probabilities in a later analysis came from a VDJ recombination model fitted to out-of-frame rearrangements, and those results were checked against IGoR. A later analysis scored TCR-TCR, TCR-HLA and TCR-CMV co-occurrence with hypergeometric tests, applying a repertoire-size bias correction to TCR pairs. To estimate false discovery rates, a later analysis permuted the HLA or CMV assignments 20 times. In a later analysis, co-occurring TCRs were grouped using DBSCAN, and TCRdist sequence similarity was added for clustering within HLA-allele-positive subsets. Co-occurrence clustering excluded repertoires with fewer than 30,000 or more than 120,000 public chains, plus five with anomalous nucleotide sharing. This immuneACCESS table, as held by TCRdb, lists in-frame sequences with V and J called but not all clones. Of the missing ones, under half trace to an unresolved V gene in checked studies; the others have no known cause. That table supplies the V and J calls and clone size; D and trimming were determined from the DNA. The sample table contains approximately 100,000 clones; only one count was recorded for 65% to 80% of them. The ten largest clones add up to 3.5% to 4% of the sample.

The rearranged chain carries TRBV7-8 and TRBJ2-1; TRBD1 is possibly the D segment (6 matching bases). The receptor's source is a man aged 55 to 69 in good health and CMV-seronegative. Sequenced material: PBMCs. The CDR3 amino acid sequence is: CASSRRQEPYNEQFF. The DNA sequence is given as TGTGCCAGCAGCCGCAGACAGGAACCATACAATGAGCAGTTCTTC.